Each of the 16 T cell receptor beta chains below was sequenced from the same sample in a study of blood T cells in healthy people across ages. With a J-beta primer mix and a sample-barcoded 5' primer, a second PCR ran 7 to 11 cycles. MiXCR was run by TCRdb on the 5' RACE reads, yielding one entry per CDR3 protein. The table records some 790,000 distinct CDR3 sequences, under 30% of them present only once. The sample consisted of blood. The receptors originated from a woman of 80 years or more in good health.

Remarks on this clonotype: A much bigger clone sits one base away, suggesting this may be a read error. The V gene is TRBV12-3 or TRBV12-4, the J gene TRBJ2-3; D might be TRBD2 (7 bases). The CDR3 is 16 residues long. Trimming removed 3 bases at V and 0 bases at J, with 13 bases between. CDR3 DNA: TGTGCCAGCAGTTTGCAGGGAGGGGGGAGCACAGATACGCAGTATTTT. Its protein is CASSLQGGGSTDTQYF.

The rearrangement links TRBV5-6 to TRBJ1-1; D perhaps matches TRBD1 (5 bases). Trimming took off 8 bases at V and 3 bases at J, with 11 bases between the two ends. There are 12 residues in the CDR3. Germline V CDR1 and CDR2: SGHDT, YYEEEE. CDR3 sequence reads: CASQGEDTEAFF. The CDR3 region has the DNA TGTGCCAGTCAGGGAGAGGACACTGAAGCTTTCTTT.

There are many counts of this clonotype. The CDR3 here is CASRGWVNTEAFF. As DNA, the CDR3 is TGTGCCAGCCGGGGCTGGGTGAACACTGAAGCTTTCTTT. This chain connects TRBV5-5 to TRBJ1-1; a possible D gene is TRBD1 (5 bases). The germline gives CDR1 SGHKS, CDR2 YYEKEE (reference sequence). This CDR3 has 13 residues. V gave up 7 bases and J gave up 0 bases, with 10 bases separating them.

This rearrangement joins TRBV7-9 to TRBJ2-3; D may match TRBD1 or TRBD2 (6 bases each). The CDR3 totals 18 residues. The germline V gene has CDR1 SEHNR and CDR2 FQNEAQ (reference sequence). The V gene lost 3 bases and the J gene lost 4 bases, with 23 bases spanning the gap. The CDR3 DNA sequence: TGTGCCAGCAGCTTCCCCCAGGATAGTAGGGGGGCCTCAGATACGCAGTATTTT. It encodes CASSFPQDSRGASDTQYF.

Points on this clonotype: A single base separates this from a much larger clone, so it may be a read error. The J gene is TRBJ2-7, the V gene TRBV28; TRBD2 is a possible D gene (7 bases). The CDR3 sequence is 15 residues long. Germline loops: CDR1 MDHEN, CDR2 SYDVKM. The ends were cut back, 6 bases at V and 2 bases at J, with 17 bases in the middle. The CDR3 region is CASRKVGGAPYEQYF. The CDR3 bases are TGTGCCAGCAGGAAGGTGGGGGGGGCTCCCTACGAGCAGTACTTC.

About this clonotype itself: The junction departs from the called germline gene at one end, perhaps through a read error. The chain couples TRBV15 to TRBJ2-3; no definite D call. There are 14 residues in the CDR3. Germline CDR1 is LNHNV and CDR2 is YYDKDF (reference sequence). The CDR3 DNA is TGTGCCACCGGCAGAGATATCAGCACAGATACGCAGTATTTT. Translating it yields CATGRDISTDTQYF.

This clonotype was recorded at least ten times. V gene TRBV5-1 combines with J gene TRBJ2-5, with 13 bases aligning to TRBD2. J lost 2 bases, V lost 3 bases, and 4 bases had no gene match. Germline V gene sequence: CDR1 SGHRS, CDR2 YFSETQ. This CDR3 is 16 amino acids long. CDR3: CASSSGLAGWQETQYF. CDR3 nucleotide sequence: TGCGCCAGCAGCTCGGGACTAGCGGGGTGGCAAGAGACCCAGTACTTC.

This rearrangement joins TRBV28 to TRBJ2-5; either TRBD1 or TRBD2 may supply D (6 bases each). This CDR3 spans 14 amino acids. Germline V gives CDR1 MDHEN, CDR2 SYDVKM. V was trimmed by 7 bases and J by 2 bases, leaving 14 bases between them. CDR3 coding DNA: TGTGCCAGCATAAGCCAGGGGAGGCAAGAGACCCAGTACTTC. This sequence encodes CASISQGRQETQYF.

This clonotype was observed a few times. V gene TRBV6-6 combines with J gene TRBJ2-7; 8 bases map to TRBD1. V lost 5 bases, J lost 4 bases, and 7 bases stayed unmatched. Per germline, CDR1 MNHNY and CDR2 SVGAGI (reference sequence). The CDR3 runs to 14 residues. The CDR3 region is CASSRDRSRYEQYF. As DNA, the CDR3 is TGTGCCAGCAGTCGGGACAGGTCTCGGTACGAGCAGTACTTC.

This clonotype turned up a few times. This chain uses TRBV7-2 with TRBJ1-2; D is possibly TRBD1 (6 bases). V lost 4 bases and J 6 bases, leaving 18 bases between the germline ends. There are 15 residues in the CDR3. CDR1 SGHTA and CDR2 FQGNSA come from the germline V gene. The CDR3 DNA follows: TGTGCCAGCAGCTCCAAACAGGGCGGGGGGGATGGCTACACCTTC. Translation gives CASSSKQGGGDGYTF.

The chain carries TRBV7-2 and TRBJ2-4; D is undetermined. The length of the CDR3 is 17 residues. Germline CDR1 and CDR2: SGHTA and FQGNSA. V was trimmed by 1 base and J by 1 base, leaving 14 bases between them. The CDR3 bases are TGTGCCAGCAGCTTAGAAGCCAGGAACCAGGCCAAAAACATTCAGTACTTC. It encodes CASSLEARNQAKNIQYF.

This clonotype was counted many times. The chain recombines TRBV10-3 with TRBJ2-3; 7 bases map to TRBD1. V gave up 4 bases and J gave up 1 base; unmatched junction bases: 5. Germline CDR1 reads ENHRY; CDR2 reads SYGVKD. This CDR3 comprises 15 residues. The CDR3 DNA reads as TGTGCCATCAGTGGACAGGGAAGCGGCACAGATACGCAGTATTTT. This encodes CAISGQGSGTDTQYF.

Remarks on this clonotype: This may be a read error, as it is one base from a much larger clone. This chain uses TRBV7-9 with TRBJ2-5; weak D call: TRBD2 (6 bases). The CDR3 loop spans 16 amino acids. Germline V CDR1 and CDR2: SEHNR, FQNEAQ (reference sequence). The CDR3 DNA is TGTGCCTGCAGCTCGGGGGACCGACGAGTGCTCGAGACCCAGTACTTC. It translates to CACSSGDRRVLETQYF.

The sample holds a few counts of this clonotype. V usage is TRBV20-1 and J usage is TRBJ1-5; 7 nucleotides line up with TRBD1. V was clipped by 1 base and J by 4 bases; unmatched bases: 10. Germline V CDR1 and CDR2: DFQATT, SNEGSKA (reference sequence). The CDR3 has 16 residues. This CDR3 is CSARVGLQGRNQPQHF. The CDR3 DNA sequence: TGCAGTGCTAGAGTGGGTCTACAGGGGAGGAATCAGCCCCAGCATTTT.

The sample holds many counts of this clonotype. This chain joins TRBV6-5 and TRBJ1-5, with 9 positions matching TRBD1. J was trimmed by 6 bases and V by 0 bases; bases with no gene match: 15. CDR1 MNHEY and CDR2 SVGAGI come from the germline V gene. This CDR3 comprises 19 residues. In nucleotides, the CDR3 is TGTGCCAGCAGTTACTCGATTGGGAGCTACAGGGGGCTGGGTCAGCCCCAGCATTTT. Amino acid sequence: CASSYSIGSYRGLGQPQHF.

The chain has TRBV20-1 and TRBJ2-5; tentative D call: TRBD2 (7 bases). CDR3 length: 15 residues. The V gene lost 1 base and the J gene lost 11 bases, with 23 bases spanning the gap. Germline V gene sequence: CDR1 DFQATT, CDR2 SNEGSKA (reference sequence). CDR3 in amino acids: CSARVRGGAVREQYF. The CDR3 nucleotides are TGCAGTGCTAGAGTGAGGGGGGGGGCTGTCCGGGAGCAGTACTTC.